These T cell receptor beta chains were read from a single sample in a study of blood T cell repertoires in COVID-19. Measured with immunoSEQ multiplex PCR; TCRdb has only the in-frame clones, and not every one. The sample has about 170,000 clones; roughly 80% are singletons. Sequencing was performed on peripheral blood. The receptor source for this set is a woman of 80 years or more with COVID-19, enrolled during active disease. The CDR3 runs from the conserved cysteine through the conserved F or W. A D gene is named only where the DNA matches it firmly. Clone size is not always given. Where it is, it says once, few, many or a class for expanded clones.

clone size	D gene	V gene	CDR3 length	J gene	CDR3 protein
few	-	TRBV6-6	13	TRBJ1-2	CASSPTYYDGYTF
-	-	TRBV27	12	TRBJ2-1	CASSLSGLEQFF
-	TRBD1	TRBV5-1	13	TRBJ2-7	CASSKGAENEQYF
-	-	TRBV11-2	14	TRBJ1-2	CASSPTGSNYGYTF
-	TRBD1	TRBV15	15	TRBJ1-2	CATSRDIETRGGYTF
-	TRBD1	TRBV7-2	17	TRBJ1-2	CASTEGGGMDRGSGYTF
-	-	TRBV18	14	TRBJ2-7	CASSPPMRTYEQYF
-	TRBD2	TRBV2	12	TRBJ2-5	CASTLAGETQYF
-	-	TRBV10-3	12	TRBJ1-3	CALRGYGNTIYF
-	-	TRBV5-1	16	TRBJ2-3	CASSFGGLTSTDTQYF
-	-	TRBV5-4	14	TRBJ1-4	CASSLAQPGEKLFF
-	-	TRBV2	13	TRBJ2-1	CASSEDGAWEQFF
once	-	TRBV3-1/TRBV3-2	14	TRBJ2-1	CASSPTSSYNEQFF